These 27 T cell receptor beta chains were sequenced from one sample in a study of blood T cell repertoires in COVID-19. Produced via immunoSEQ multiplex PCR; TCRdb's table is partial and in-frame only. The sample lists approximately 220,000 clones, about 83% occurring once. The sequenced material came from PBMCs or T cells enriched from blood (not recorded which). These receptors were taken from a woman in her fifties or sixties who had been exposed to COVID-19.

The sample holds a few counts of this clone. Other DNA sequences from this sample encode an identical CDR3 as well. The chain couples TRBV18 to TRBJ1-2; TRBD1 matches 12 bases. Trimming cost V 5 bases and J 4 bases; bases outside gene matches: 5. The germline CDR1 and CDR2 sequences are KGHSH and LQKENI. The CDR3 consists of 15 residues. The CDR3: CASSGTGGAGYGYTF. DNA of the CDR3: TGTGCCAGCTCAGGGACAGGGGGCGCAGGCTATGGCTACACCTTC.

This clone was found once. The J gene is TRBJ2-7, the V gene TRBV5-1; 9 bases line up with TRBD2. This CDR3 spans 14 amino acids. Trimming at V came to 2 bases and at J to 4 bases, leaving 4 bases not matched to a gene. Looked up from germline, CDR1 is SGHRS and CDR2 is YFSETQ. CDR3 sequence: CASSFVAGAYEQYF. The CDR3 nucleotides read TGCGCCAGCAGCTTCGTAGCGGGGGCATACGAGCAGTACTTC.

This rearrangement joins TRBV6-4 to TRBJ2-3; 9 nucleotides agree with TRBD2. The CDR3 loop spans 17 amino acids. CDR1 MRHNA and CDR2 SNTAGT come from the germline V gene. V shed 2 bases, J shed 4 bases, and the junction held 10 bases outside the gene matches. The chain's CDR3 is CASSDHGSGGPSDTQYF. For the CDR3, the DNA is TGTGCCAGCAGTGACCATGGTAGCGGGGGACCCTCAGATACGCAGTATTTT.

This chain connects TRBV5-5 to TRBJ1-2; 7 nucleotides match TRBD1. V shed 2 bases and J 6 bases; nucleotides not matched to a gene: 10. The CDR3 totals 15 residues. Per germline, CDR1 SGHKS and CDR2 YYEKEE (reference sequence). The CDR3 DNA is TGTGCCAGCAGCTTAGGCGGCAGGGGGAGTCATGGCTACACCTTC. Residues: CASSLGGRGSHGYTF. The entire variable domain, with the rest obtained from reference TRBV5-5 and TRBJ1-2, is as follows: DAGVTQSPTHLIKTRGQQVTLRCSPISGHKSVSWYQQVLGQGPQFIFQYYEKEERGRGNFPDRFSARQFPNYSSELNVNALLLGDSALYLCASSLGGRGSHGYTFGSGTRLTVV.

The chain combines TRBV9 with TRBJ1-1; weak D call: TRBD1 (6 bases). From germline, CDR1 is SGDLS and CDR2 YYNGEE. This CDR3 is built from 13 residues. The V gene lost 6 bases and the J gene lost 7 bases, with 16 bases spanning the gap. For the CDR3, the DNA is TGTGCCAGCATGGAGGCGGGGGCCGGTGAAGCTTTCTTT. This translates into CASMEAGAGEAFF.

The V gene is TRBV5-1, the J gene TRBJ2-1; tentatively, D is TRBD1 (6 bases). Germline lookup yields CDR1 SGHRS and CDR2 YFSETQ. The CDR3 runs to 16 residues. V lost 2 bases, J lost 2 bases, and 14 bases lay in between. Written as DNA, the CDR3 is TGCGCCAGCAGCTTCCCACAGGGCGCCACCTACAATGAGCAGTTCTTC. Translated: CASSFPQGATYNEQFF.

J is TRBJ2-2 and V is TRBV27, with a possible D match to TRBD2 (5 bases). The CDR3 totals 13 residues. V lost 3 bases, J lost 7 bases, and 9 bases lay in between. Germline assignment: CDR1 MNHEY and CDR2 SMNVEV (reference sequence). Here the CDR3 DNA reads TGTGCCAGCAGTTTGAGGGAGAGCGGGGAGCTGTTTTTT. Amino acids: CASSLRESGELFF.

For the CDR3, the DNA is TGCGCCAGCAGTCCCCGGGACTTTAACACCGGGGAGCTGTTTTTT. As protein: CASSPRDFNTGELFF. This chain joins TRBV4-1 and TRBJ2-2; the D gene is possibly TRBD2 (6 bases). The V gene's germline CDR1 is MGHRA and CDR2 YSYEKL. Trimming pared 6 bases from V and 2 bases from J, leaving 13 bases between. The CDR3 extends over 15 amino acids.

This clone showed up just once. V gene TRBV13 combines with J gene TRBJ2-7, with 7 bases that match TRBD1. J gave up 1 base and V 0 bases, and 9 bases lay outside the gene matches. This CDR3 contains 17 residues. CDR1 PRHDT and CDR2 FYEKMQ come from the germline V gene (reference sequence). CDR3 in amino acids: CASSLGGYRGSSYEQYF. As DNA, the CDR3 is TGTGCCAGCAGCTTAGGTGGGTACAGGGGTAGTTCCTACGAGCAGTACTTC.

CDR3 amino acids: CASSLGAGTGAYEQYF. The DNA for the CDR3 is TGTGCCAGCAGCTTAGGGGCCGGGACAGGGGCCTACGAGCAGTACTTC. The V gene is TRBV5-6, the J gene TRBJ2-7, with 10 bases matching TRBD1. With 2 bases clipped from V and 2 bases from J, the junction kept 7 bases outside the gene matches. The CDR3 extends over 16 amino acids. The germline gives CDR1 SGHDT, CDR2 YYEEEE.

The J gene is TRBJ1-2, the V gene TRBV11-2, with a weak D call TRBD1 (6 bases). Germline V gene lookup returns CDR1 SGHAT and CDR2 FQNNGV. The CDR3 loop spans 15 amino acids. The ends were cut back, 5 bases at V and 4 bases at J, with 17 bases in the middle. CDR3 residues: CASSATRDIFYGYTF. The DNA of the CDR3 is TGTGCCAGCAGCGCTACCCGGGACATCTTCTATGGCTACACCTTC.

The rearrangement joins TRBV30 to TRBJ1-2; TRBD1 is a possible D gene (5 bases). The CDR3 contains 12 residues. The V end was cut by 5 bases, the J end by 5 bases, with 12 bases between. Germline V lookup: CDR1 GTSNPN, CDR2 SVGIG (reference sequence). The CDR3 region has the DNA TGTGCCTGGGGACACGGAGATTATGGCTACACCTTC. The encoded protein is CAWGHGDYGYTF.

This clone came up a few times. CDR3 nucleotides: TGCGCCAGCAGCTTAGGAGGCCCCTCTTATGGCTACACCTTC. It yields the protein CASSLGGPSYGYTF. This chain uses TRBV5-1 with TRBJ1-2, with D hard to call. The V gene lost 2 bases and the J gene lost 5 bases, with 13 bases spanning the gap. The CDR3 runs to 14 residues. The germline V gene has CDR1 SGHRS and CDR2 YFSETQ.

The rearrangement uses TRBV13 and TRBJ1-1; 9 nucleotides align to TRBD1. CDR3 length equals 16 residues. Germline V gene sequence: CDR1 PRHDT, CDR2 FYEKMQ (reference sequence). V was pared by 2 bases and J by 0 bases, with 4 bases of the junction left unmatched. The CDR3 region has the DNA TGTGCCAGCAGCTTACTCGGACAGGGGTTGAACACTGAAGCTTTCTTT. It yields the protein CASSLLGQGLNTEAFF.

CDR3 residues: CASSQGLTYNEQFF. For the CDR3, the DNA is TGCGCCAGCAGTCAGGGCCTGACCTACAATGAGCAGTTCTTC. The chain has TRBV5-1 and TRBJ2-1; D may be TRBD1 (5 bases). The CDR3 runs 14 residues. Germline V gene data show CDR1 as SGHRS and CDR2 as YFSETQ. Trimming shortened V by 5 bases and J by 2 bases, and 11 bases separated the two germline ends.

DNA of the CDR3: TGTGCCATCAGTGACGAGTTTAAGACCGGGGAGCTGTTTTTT. Its translation is CAISDEFKTGELFF. The J gene is TRBJ2-2, the V gene TRBV10-3; no definite D call. CDR3 length equals 14 residues. V was trimmed by 3 bases and J by 5 bases, leaving 10 bases between them. Germline loops: CDR1 ENHRY, CDR2 SYGVKD.

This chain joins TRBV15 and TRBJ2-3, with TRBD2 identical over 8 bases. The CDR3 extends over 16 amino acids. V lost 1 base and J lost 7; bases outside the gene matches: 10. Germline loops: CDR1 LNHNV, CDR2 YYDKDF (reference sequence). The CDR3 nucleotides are TGTGCCACCAGCAGAGGGGGAGGGACTAGTCCAAATACGCAGTATTTT. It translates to CATSRGGGTSPNTQYF.

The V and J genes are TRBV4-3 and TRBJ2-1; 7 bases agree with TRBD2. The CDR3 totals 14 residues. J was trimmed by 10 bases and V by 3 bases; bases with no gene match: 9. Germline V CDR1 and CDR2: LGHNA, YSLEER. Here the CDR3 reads CASSQDSRRGEQFF. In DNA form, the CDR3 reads TGCGCCAGCAGCCAGGACTCACGGCGGGGGGAGCAGTTCTTC.

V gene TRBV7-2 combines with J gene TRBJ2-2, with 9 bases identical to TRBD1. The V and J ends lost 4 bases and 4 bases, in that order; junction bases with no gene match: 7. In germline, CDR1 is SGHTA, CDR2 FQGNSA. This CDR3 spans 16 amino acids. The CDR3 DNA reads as TGTGCCAGCAGCTCACCGGGACAGGGTTCCACCGGGGAGCTGTTTTTT. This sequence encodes CASSSPGQGSTGELFF.

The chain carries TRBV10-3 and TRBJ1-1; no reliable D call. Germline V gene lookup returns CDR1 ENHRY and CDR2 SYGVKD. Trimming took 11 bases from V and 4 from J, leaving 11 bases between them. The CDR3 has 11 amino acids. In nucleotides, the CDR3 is TGTGCCTCCCGAGATTCCACTGAAGCTTTCTTT. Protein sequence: CASRDSTEAFF.

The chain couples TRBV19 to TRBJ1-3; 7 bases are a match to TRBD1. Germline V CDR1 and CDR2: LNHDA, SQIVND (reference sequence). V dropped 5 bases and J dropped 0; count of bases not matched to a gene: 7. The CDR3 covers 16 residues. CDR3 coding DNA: TGTGCCAGTAGTCTGACAGGGCGACGCTCTGGAAACACCATATATTTT. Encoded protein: CASSLTGRRSGNTIYF.

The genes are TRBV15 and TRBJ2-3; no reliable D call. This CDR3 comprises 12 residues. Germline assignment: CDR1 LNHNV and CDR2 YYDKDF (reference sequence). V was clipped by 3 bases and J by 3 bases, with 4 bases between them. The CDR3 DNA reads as TGTGCCACCAGCAGGAGTACAGATACGCAGTATTTT. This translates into CATSRSTDTQYF.

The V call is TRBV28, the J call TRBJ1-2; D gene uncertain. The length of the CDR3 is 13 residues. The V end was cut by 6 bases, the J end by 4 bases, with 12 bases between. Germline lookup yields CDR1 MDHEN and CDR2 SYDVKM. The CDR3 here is CASSYRSGYGYTF. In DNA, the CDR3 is TGTGCCAGCAGCTATCGATCGGGCTATGGCTACACCTTC.

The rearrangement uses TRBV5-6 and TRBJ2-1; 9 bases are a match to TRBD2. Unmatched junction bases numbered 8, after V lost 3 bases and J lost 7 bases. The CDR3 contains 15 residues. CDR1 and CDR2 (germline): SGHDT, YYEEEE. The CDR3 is CASSSVGLAGNEQFF. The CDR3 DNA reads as TGTGCCAGCAGCTCAGTGGGACTAGCCGGTAATGAGCAGTTCTTC.

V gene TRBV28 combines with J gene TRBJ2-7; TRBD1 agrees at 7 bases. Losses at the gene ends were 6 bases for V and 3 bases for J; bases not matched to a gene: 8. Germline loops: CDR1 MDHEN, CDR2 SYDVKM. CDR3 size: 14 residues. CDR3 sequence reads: CASSHRGEIYEQYF. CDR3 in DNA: TGTGCCAGCAGCCACAGGGGAGAGATCTACGAGCAGTACTTC.

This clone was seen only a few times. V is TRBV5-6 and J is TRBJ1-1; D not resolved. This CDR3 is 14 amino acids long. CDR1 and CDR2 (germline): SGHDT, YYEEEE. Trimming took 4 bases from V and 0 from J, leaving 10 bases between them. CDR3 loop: CASSLTDLNTEAFF. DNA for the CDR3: TGTGCCAGCAGCCTGACTGACCTGAACACTGAAGCTTTCTTT.

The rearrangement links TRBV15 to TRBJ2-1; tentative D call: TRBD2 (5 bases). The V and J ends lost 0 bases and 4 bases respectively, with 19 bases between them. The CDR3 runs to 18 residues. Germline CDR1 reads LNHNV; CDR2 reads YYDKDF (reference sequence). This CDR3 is CATSREDSWVTGYNEQFF. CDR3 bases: TGTGCCACCAGCAGAGAAGATAGTTGGGTTACGGGATACAATGAGCAGTTCTTC.